This T cell receptor beta chain was captured by sequencing in a study of shared clonotypes between healthy human individuals. The CDR3 is 15 residues long. Germline V gene data show CDR1 as SGHNT and CDR2 as YYREEE (reference sequence). J was trimmed by 4 bases and V by 4 bases; bases with no gene match: 4. Sequencing used immunoSEQ multiplex PCR; TCRdb keeps in-frame clones, though not all of them. The sample records about 1.4 million clones, roughly 95% being singletons. The sample taken for sequencing was naive CD4+ T cells sorted from blood. Subset noted: CD45RA+ positively selected. The rearrangement links TRBV5-4 to TRBJ2-1; 11 bases are shared with TRBD2. The receptor was derived from a man aged 30 to 45 in good health. As DNA, the CDR3 is TGTGCCAGCAGCCCTGGGACTAGCGGATACAATGAGCAGTTCTTC. Translation: CASSPGTSGYNEQFF.